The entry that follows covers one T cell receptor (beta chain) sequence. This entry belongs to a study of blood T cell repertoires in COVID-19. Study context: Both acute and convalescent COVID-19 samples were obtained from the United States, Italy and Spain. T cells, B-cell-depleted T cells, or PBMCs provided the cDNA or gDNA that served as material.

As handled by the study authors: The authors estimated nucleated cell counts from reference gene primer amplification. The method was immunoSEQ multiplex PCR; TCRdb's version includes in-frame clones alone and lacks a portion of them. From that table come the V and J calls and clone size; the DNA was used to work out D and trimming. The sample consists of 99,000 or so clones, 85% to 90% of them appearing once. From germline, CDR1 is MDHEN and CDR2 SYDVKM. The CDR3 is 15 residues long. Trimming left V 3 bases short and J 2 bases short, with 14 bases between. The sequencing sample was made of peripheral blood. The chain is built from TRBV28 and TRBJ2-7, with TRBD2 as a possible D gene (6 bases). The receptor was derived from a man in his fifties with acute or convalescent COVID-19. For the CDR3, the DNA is TGTGCCAGCAGTTTTGACGGGAGTGGGCCCTACGAGCAGTACTTC. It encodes CASSFDGSGPYEQYF.